This T cell receptor beta chain was observed in a study of T cells in Graves' hyperthyroidism and ophthalmopathy. Study-level points and caveats: Clonotypes that were expanded in thyroid above 0.001 mostly appeared in blood too. Ophthalmopathy, which appeared later, was predicted by the model a median about 6.8 months before onset.

Amplification of TCR beta CDR3 regions used RNA as the template. First-round RT-PCR targeting the TCR CDR3 was performed with the HTBI primer set. TCRdb reanalysed the multiplex PCR reads using MiXCR and keeps one entry per CDR3 protein. The table includes 450,000 to 700,000 distinct CDR3 sequences, 35% to 55% detected once. Used for diagnoses were clinical symptoms, serum thyroxine and TRAb, thyroid ultrasound and orbital computed tomography. In this sample, this clonotype turned up many times. Antigen unknown. The CDR3 contains 13 residues. Germline CDR1 is SGHTS and CDR2 is YDEGEE. Trimming took off 4 bases at V and 2 bases at J, with 9 bases between the two ends.

J is TRBJ1-2 and V is TRBV5-8; D gene ambiguous. Sequenced input: peripheral blood or thyroid tissue (not recorded which). The receptor was derived from an adult woman with Graves' disease, either hyperthyroidism or ophthalmopathy (not recorded which). Here the CDR3 reads CASSPTRNYGYTF. CDR3 DNA: TGTGCCAGCAGCCCCACAAGAAACTATGGCTACACCTTC.